This T cell receptor beta chain was found in a study of T cells in Graves' hyperthyroidism and ophthalmopathy. Whole-study context: Initial diagnosis, before any treatment, was when peripheral blood was collected.

Germline-derived CDR1 and CDR2 are ENHRY and SYGVKD. The CDR3 sequence is 16 residues long. Trimming cost V 3 bases and J 3 bases; bases outside gene matches: 8. This clonotype was recorded at least ten times. RNA transcripts served as the template for amplifying TCR beta CDR3 regions. Carried out on the TCR CDR3, a first-round RT-PCR used the HTBI primer set. TCRdb reprocessed the multiplex PCR reads via MiXCR and lists one record per CDR3 protein. The sample includes nearly 250,000 distinct CDR3 sequences, roughly 15% of them seen just once. Exclusion of a patient resulted from uncontrolled infection, other autoimmune disease, pregnancy or lactation. The PBMCs had their origin in less than 13 ml of fresh peripheral blood.

Sequencing was done on a sample of blood. The clonotype was recovered from a woman between 18 and 30 years old with Graves' ophthalmopathy. This chain links TRBV10-3 with TRBJ2-1; 7 bases match TRBD1. CDR3 sequence (DNA): TGTGCCATCAGTGACCCAGGAAGGGACAGCTACAATGAGCAGTTCTTC. It translates to CAISDPGRDSYNEQFF.